This T cell receptor beta chain appears in the sequencing data of a study of T cells in localized non-small cell lung cancer. Study outcomes and limitations: Appearances in adjacent lung were noted for a median 57 of the top 100 tumor clones. Elevated circulating T cell density in blood was associated with longer overall survival.

As to this clone: Its matching antigen is unknown.

Assay: immunoSEQ multiplex PCR; the TCRdb copy retains only in-frame clones and omits some. The table records approximately 43,000 clones, about 88% of them present only once. Germline V lookup: CDR1 SGHAT, CDR2 FQNNGV. The V and J ends lost 2 bases and 2 bases respectively, with 17 bases between them. This CDR3 is built from 17 residues. Sequencing was performed on peripheral blood, taken before any cancer treatment. The rearrangement uses TRBV11-2 and TRBJ2-3, with a tentative D call TRBD2 (5 bases). The receptor was isolated from a woman between 18 and 50 years old with stage III lung adenocarcinoma. The CDR3 spells CASSLRGILSPTDTQYF. CDR3 coding DNA: TGTGCCAGCAGCTTACGGGGAATTCTCTCCCCCACAGATACGCAGTATTTT.